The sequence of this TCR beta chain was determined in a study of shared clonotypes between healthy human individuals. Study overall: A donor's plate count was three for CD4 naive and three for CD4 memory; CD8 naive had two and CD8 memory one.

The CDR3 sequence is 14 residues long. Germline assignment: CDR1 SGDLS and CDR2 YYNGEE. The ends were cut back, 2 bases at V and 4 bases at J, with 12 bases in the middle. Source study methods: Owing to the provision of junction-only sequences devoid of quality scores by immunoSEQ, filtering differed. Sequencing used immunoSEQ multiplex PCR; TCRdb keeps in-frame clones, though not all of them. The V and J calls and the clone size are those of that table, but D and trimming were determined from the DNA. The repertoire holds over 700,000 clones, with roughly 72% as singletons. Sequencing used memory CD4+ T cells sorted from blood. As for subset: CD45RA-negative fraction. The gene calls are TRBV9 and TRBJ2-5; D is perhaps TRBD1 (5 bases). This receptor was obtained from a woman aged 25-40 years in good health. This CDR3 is CASSVGQGGETQYF. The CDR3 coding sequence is TGTGCCAGCAGCGTCGGGCAGGGTGGAGAGACCCAGTACTTC.